What follows are 3 T cell receptor beta chains derived from one specimen sequenced in a study of blood T cell repertoires in COVID-19. The method was immunoSEQ multiplex PCR; TCRdb's version includes in-frame clones alone and lacks a portion of them. Altogether roughly 250,000 clones are present, around 87% being singletons, with the ten largest covering roughly 7%. Sequenced input: peripheral blood. The receptors derive from a man aged 60 to 69 who had recovered from COVID-19.

The J gene is TRBJ2-2, the V gene TRBV5-1; 9 nucleotides line up with TRBD1. The ends lost 0 bases at V and 8 bases at J; junction bases unmatched: 8. The CDR3 runs 16 residues. The V gene's germline CDR1 is SGHRS and CDR2 YFSETQ. This CDR3 reads CASSLGTGTGLGELFF. The CDR3 region has the DNA TGCGCCAGCAGCTTGGGGACCGGGACAGGGCTTGGGGAGCTGTTTTTT.

This clone came up a few times. The chain couples TRBV2 to TRBJ2-5; D not certain. Germline V lookup: CDR1 SNHLY, CDR2 FYNNEI. The length of the CDR3 is 13 residues. V dropped 0 bases and J dropped 7 bases, with 9 bases sitting between them. The CDR3 coding sequence is TGTGCCAGCAGTGAAGCCCTAGTGGGGACCCAGTACTTC. Residues: CASSEALVGTQYF.

The gene calls are TRBV9 and TRBJ2-2; D is ambiguous. CDR1 and CDR2 from the germline V gene are SGDLS and YYNGEE. CDR3 length equals 12 residues. Trimming removed 5 bases at V and 4 bases at J, with 6 bases between. The CDR3: CASSRFTGELFF. DNA of the CDR3: TGTGCCAGCAGTCGGTTCACCGGGGAGCTGTTTTTT.